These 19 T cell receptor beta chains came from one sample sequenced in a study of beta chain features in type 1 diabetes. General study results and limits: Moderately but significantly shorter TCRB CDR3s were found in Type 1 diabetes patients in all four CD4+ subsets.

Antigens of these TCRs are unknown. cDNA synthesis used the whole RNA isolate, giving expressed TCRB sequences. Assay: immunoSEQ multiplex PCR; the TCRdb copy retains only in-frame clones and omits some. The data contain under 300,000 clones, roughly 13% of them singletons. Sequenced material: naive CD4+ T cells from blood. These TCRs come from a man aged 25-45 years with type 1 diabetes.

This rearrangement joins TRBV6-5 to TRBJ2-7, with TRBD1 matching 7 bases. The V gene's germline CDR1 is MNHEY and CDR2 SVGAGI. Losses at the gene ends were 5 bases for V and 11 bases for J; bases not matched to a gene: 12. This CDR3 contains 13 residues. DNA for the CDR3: TGTGCCAGCAGTCCCGACAGGGCAAGGACGAAGTACTTC. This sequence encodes CASSPDRARTKYF.

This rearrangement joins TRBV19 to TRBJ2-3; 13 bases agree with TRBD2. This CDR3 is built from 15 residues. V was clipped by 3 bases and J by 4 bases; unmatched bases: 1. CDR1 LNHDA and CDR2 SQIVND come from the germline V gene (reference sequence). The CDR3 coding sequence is TGTGCCAGTAGTATCGGACTAGCGGGAGCAGATACGCAGTATTTT. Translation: CASSIGLAGADTQYF. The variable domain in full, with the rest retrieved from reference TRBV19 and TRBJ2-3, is DGGITQSPKYLFRKEGQNVTLSCEQNLNHDAMYWYRQDPGQGLRLIYYSQIVNDFQKGDIAEGYSVSREKKESFPLTVTSAQKNPTAFYLCASSIGLAGADTQYFGPGTRLTVL.

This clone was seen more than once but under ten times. CDR3 DNA: TGTGCCAGCTCACCACCTAGCGGGAGTTCAGATACGCAGTATTTT. It specifies CASSPPSGSSDTQYF. The V call is TRBV18, the J call TRBJ2-3; 9 bases line up with TRBD2. This CDR3 has 15 amino acids. Per the germline V gene, CDR1 is KGHSH and CDR2 is LQKENI. V was clipped by 0 bases and J by 4 bases; unmatched bases: 2.

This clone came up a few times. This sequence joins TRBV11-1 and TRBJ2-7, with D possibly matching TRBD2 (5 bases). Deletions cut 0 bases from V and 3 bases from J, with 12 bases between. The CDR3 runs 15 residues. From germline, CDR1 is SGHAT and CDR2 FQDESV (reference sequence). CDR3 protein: CASSLAWASSYEQYF. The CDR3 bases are TGTGCCAGCAGCTTAGCGTGGGCTAGCAGCTACGAGCAGTACTTC.

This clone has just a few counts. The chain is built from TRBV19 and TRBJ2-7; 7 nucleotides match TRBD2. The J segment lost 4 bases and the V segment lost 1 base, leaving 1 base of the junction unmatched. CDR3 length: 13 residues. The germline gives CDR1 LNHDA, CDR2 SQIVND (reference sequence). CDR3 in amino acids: CASSIGEGYEQYF. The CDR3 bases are TGTGCCAGTAGTATAGGGGAGGGTTACGAGCAGTACTTC.

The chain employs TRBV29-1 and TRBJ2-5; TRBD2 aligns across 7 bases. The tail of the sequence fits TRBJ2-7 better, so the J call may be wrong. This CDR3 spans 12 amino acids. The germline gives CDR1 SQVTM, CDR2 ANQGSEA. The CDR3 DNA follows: TGCAGCGGAGCTAGCGGAGCCTACGAGCAGTACTTC. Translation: CSGASGAYEQYF.

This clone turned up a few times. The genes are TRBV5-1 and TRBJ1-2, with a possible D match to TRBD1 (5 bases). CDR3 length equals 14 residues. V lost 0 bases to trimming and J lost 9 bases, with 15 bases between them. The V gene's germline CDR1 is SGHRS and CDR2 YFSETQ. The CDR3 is CASSLAPGDSSYTF. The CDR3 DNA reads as TGCGCCAGCAGCTTGGCCCCTGGGGACTCGAGCTACACCTTC.

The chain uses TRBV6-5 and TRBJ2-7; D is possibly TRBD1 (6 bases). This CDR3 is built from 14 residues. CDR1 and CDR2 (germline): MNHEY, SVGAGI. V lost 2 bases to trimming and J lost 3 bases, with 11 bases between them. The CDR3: CASSYIPGHYEQYF. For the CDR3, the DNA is TGTGCCAGCAGTTACATACCGGGACACTACGAGCAGTACTTC.

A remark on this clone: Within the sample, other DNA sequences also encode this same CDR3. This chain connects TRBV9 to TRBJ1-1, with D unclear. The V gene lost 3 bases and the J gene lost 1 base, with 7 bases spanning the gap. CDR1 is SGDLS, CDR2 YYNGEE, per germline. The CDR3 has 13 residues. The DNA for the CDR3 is TGTGCCAGCAGCGCCCGAGGGAACACTGAAGCTTTCTTT. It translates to CASSARGNTEAFF.

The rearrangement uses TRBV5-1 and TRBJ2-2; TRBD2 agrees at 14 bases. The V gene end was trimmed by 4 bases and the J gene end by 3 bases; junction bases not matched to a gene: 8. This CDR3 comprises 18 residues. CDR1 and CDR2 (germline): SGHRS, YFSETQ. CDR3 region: CASSGRTSGRSDTGELFF. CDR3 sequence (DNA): TGCGCCAGCAGCGGACGGACTAGCGGGAGGAGTGACACCGGGGAGCTGTTTTTT.

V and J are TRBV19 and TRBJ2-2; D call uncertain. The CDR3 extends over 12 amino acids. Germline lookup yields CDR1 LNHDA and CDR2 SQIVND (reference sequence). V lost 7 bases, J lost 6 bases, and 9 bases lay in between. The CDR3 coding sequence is TGTGCCAGTAAATTCTTGTCCGGGGAGCTGTTTTTT. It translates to CASKFLSGELFF.

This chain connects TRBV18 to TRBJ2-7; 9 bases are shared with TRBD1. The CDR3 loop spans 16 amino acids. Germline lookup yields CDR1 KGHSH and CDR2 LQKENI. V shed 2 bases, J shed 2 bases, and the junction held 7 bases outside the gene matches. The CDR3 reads CASSPTGQGPTYEQYF. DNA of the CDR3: TGTGCCAGCTCACCAACAGGACAGGGGCCTACCTACGAGCAGTACTTC.

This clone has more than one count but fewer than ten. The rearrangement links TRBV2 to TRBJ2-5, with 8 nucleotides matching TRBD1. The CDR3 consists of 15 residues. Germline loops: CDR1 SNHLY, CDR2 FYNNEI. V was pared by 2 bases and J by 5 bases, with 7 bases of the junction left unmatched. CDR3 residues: CASSESDRGFETQYF. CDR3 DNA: TGTGCCAGCAGTGAAAGTGACAGGGGATTTGAGACCCAGTACTTC.

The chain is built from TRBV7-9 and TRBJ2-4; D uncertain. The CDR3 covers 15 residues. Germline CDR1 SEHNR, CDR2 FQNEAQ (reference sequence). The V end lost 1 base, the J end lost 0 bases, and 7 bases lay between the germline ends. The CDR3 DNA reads TGTGCCAGCAGCTTAGAACAGCTAGCCAAAAACATTCAGTACTTC. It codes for CASSLEQLAKNIQYF.

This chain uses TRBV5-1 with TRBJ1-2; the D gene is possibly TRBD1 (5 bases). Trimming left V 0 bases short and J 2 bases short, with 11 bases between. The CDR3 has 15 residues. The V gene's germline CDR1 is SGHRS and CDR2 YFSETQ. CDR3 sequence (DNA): TGCGCCAGCAGCTTGGCAACCGACAGCAACTATGGCTACACCTTC. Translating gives CASSLATDSNYGYTF.

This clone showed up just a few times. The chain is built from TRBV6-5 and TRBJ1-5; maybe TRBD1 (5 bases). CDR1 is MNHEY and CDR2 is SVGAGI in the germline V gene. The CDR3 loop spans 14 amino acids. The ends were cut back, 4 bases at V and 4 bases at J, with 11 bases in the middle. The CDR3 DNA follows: TGTGCCAGCAGTTTGGACACCCCGAATCAGCCCCAGCATTTT. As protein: CASSLDTPNQPQHF.

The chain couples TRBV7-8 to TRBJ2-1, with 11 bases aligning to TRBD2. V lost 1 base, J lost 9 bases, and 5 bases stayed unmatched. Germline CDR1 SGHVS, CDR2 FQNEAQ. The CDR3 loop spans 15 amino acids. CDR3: CASSLGLAGGGEQFF. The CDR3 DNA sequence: TGTGCCAGCAGCTTAGGGCTAGCGGGAGGAGGTGAGCAGTTCTTC.

The CDR3 here is CASSLADYPSGELFF. The CDR3 DNA follows: TGCGCCAGCAGCTTGGCGGACTACCCGAGCGGGGAGCTGTTTTTT. The genes are TRBV5-1 and TRBJ2-2, with D perhaps TRBD2 (6 bases). This CDR3 region has 15 residues. Trimming removed 0 bases from V and 7 bases from J, with 13 bases in between. The germline CDR1 and CDR2 sequences are SGHRS and YFSETQ.

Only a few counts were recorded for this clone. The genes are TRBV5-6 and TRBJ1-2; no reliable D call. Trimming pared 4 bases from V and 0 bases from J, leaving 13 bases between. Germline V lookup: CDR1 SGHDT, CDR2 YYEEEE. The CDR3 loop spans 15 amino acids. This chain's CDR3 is CASSPPRNPNYGYTF. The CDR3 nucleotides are TGTGCCAGCAGCCCCCCCAGGAATCCTAACTATGGCTACACCTTC.